This TCR beta chain was sequenced for a study of follicular helper T cells after annual influenza vaccination. Study at large: Days 0, 7 and 28 post-vaccination were the blood draw times. Whole-study results and caveats: Rare clonotypes were missed; only about 9-22% of cells gave TCRB.

Trimming left V 3 bases short and J 9 bases short, with 25 bases between. This CDR3 has 17 residues. Germline-derived CDR1 and CDR2 are LNHNV and YYDKDF (reference sequence). Time point indicated: 2014-2015 season, pre-vaccination. Donors were community-dwelling with no influenza vaccine in the prior 6 months. Generated by immunoSEQ multiplex PCR, the TCRdb table keeps only in-frame clones and is missing some. The sample has over 11,000 clones; roughly 81% are singletons. Comments on this clone: Its antigen is still unknown.

The material sequenced was CXCR5- memory CD4+ T cells sorted from blood, taken on the day of influenza vaccination. The receptor's source is an adult who received the influenza vaccine. The chain joins TRBV15 to TRBJ2-3, with a possible D match to TRBD2 (6 bases). DNA for the CDR3: TGTGCCACCAGCAGTCCGATCGGAGGGCGGGGAATTAAAACGCAGTATTTT. Protein sequence: CATSSPIGGRGIKTQYF.